The 30 T cell receptor beta chains below were found in one sample sequenced in a study of blood T cells in healthy people across ages. It was with a sample-barcoded 5' primer and a J-beta primer mix that a second PCR of roughly 7 to 12 cycles was run. One entry per CDR3 protein results from TCRdb running MiXCR on the 5' RACE reads. The repertoire holds about 1.4 million distinct CDR3 sequences, with around 59% as singletons. The sample was blood. The receptor set was obtained from a man younger than 35 in good health.

This clonotype came up many times. The chain links TRBV20-1 to TRBJ2-2; TRBD2 aligns across 11 bases. The V gene's germline CDR1 is DFQATT and CDR2 SNEGSKA (reference sequence). CDR3 length: 18 residues. V was pared by 6 bases and J by 0 bases, with 12 bases of the junction left unmatched. CDR3: CSAARPRLAGTNTGELFF. For the CDR3, the DNA is TGCAGTGCAGCCAGACCCCGACTAGCGGGGACGAACACCGGGGAGCTGTTTTTT.

Only a few counts were recorded for this clonotype. The chain uses TRBV28 and TRBJ2-3; D tentatively reads TRBD1 or TRBD2 (6 bases each). The CDR3 sequence is 17 residues long. Germline CDR1 and CDR2: MDHEN and SYDVKM. The V end lost 7 bases, the J end lost 3 bases, and 23 bases lay between the germline ends. Here the CDR3 DNA reads TGTGCCAGCATTAAGGGGGGTCCCGGGACCATTACAGATACGCAGTATTTT. Protein: CASIKGGPGTITDTQYF.

The rearrangement links TRBV25-1 to TRBJ1-4, with 7 bases fitting TRBD1. V dropped 0 bases and J dropped 8; count of bases not matched to a gene: 6. Germline V gene sequence: CDR1 MGHDK, CDR2 SYGVNS. This CDR3 has 15 amino acids. CDR3 amino acids: CASSEYGGGGEKLFF. CDR3 nucleotides: TGTGCCAGCAGTGAATATGGAGGGGGCGGCGAAAAACTGTTTTTT.

The V and J genes are TRBV4-2 and TRBJ1-2, with TRBD1 as a possible D gene (5 bases). The V gene's germline CDR1 is LGHNA and CDR2 YNFKEQ. The CDR3 covers 20 residues. V lost 2 bases to trimming and J lost 4 bases, with 29 bases between them. The CDR3 nucleotides read TGTGCCAGCAGCCAATTAATCCCCGGGACGGGCGCCCCTTTAGCCTATGGCTACACCTTC. Translated: CASSQLIPGTGAPLAYGYTF.

This chain uses TRBV25-1 with TRBJ2-5, with D possibly being TRBD1 (6 bases). The CDR3 spans 13 residues. Trimming stripped 7 bases from V and 11 bases from J, with 20 bases between. The germline CDR1 and CDR2 sequences are MGHDK and SYGVNS. Here the CDR3 reads CASNSGGTNEQYF. Written as DNA, the CDR3 is TGTGCCAGCAACAGTGGGGGCACCAATGAGCAGTACTTC.

V usage is TRBV20-1 and J usage is TRBJ2-5, with D possibly TRBD2 on 6 matching bases. The CDR3 extends over 14 amino acids. V lost 0 bases and J 9 bases, leaving 17 bases between the germline ends. From germline, CDR1 is DFQATT and CDR2 SNEGSKA (reference sequence). CDR3 coding DNA: TGCAGTGCTAGAGATCTCAATTTGCGGAGGGCCCAGTACTTC. This encodes CSARDLNLRRAQYF.

The J gene is TRBJ1-5, the V gene TRBV11-2, with a tentative D call TRBD1 (5 bases). Trimming pared 5 bases from V and 4 bases from J, leaving 6 bases between. This CDR3 comprises 12 residues. The germline gives CDR1 SGHAT, CDR2 FQNNGV. CDR3: CASSHRNQPQHF. CDR3 in DNA: TGTGCCAGCAGCCACAGGAATCAGCCCCAGCATTTT.

The chain is built from TRBV7-6 and TRBJ2-2; 11 positions agree with TRBD2. V trimming: 6 bases; J trimming: 6 bases; junction bases outside the gene matches: 6. There are 15 residues in the CDR3. The germline V gene encodes CDR1 SGHVS and CDR2 FNYEAQ. The CDR3 spells CASRRTSGSAGELFF. The CDR3 DNA is TGTGCCAGCAGACGGACTAGCGGGTCCGCCGGGGAGCTGTTTTTT. Filled out from reference TRBV7-6 and TRBJ2-2, the complete variable domain reads GAGVSQSPRYKVTKRGQDVALRCDPISGHVSLYWYRQALGQGPEFLTYFNYEAQQDKSGLPNDRFSAERPEGSISTLTIQRTEQRDSAMYRCASRRTSGSAGELFFGEGSRLTVL.

This clonotype occurred a few times. For the CDR3, the DNA is TGTGCCAGCAGCTTACATACAGGGGGCTACAATGAGCAGTTCTTC. This sequence encodes CASSLHTGGYNEQFF. This chain uses TRBV11-2 with TRBJ2-1; 8 bases are shared with TRBD1. The J segment lost 3 bases and the V segment lost 2 bases, leaving 3 bases of the junction unmatched. CDR1 SGHAT and CDR2 FQNNGV come from the germline V gene. There are 15 residues in the CDR3.

The chain recombines TRBV6-6 with TRBJ2-2, with 10 nucleotides matching TRBD2. V trimming: 6 bases; J trimming: 4 bases; junction bases outside the gene matches: 11. CDR1 is MNHNY and CDR2 is SVGAGI in the germline V gene (reference sequence). The CDR3 runs 17 residues. CDR3 region: CASSKTTAGGFTGELFF. CDR3 nucleotides: TGTGCCAGCAGCAAGACCACAGCGGGAGGGTTCACCGGGGAGCTGTTTTTT.

V gene TRBV6-5 combines with J gene TRBJ1-6; D possibly corresponds to TRBD1 (5 bases). V dropped 7 bases and J dropped 5 bases, with 12 bases sitting between them. Per the germline V gene, CDR1 is MNHEY and CDR2 is SVGAGI. This CDR3 region has 14 residues. The CDR3 loop reads CASTLGGNNSPLHF. CDR3 nucleotides: TGTGCCAGCACCCTGGGGGGTAATAATTCACCCCTCCACTTT.

The chain combines TRBV9 with TRBJ2-7, with D unclear. Germline CDR1 is SGDLS and CDR2 is YYNGEE. CDR3 size: 14 residues. Trimming left V 0 bases short and J 6 bases short, with 13 bases between. The CDR3, as DNA: TGTGCCAGCAGCGTAGTCCCCGACCCCCGCGAGCAGTACTTC. This sequence encodes CASSVVPDPREQYF.

This chain joins TRBV25-1 and TRBJ2-3; 7 bases fit TRBD1. The CDR3 contains 12 residues. V trimming: 3 bases; J trimming: 12 bases; junction bases outside the gene matches: 6. CDR1 is MGHDK and CDR2 is SYGVNS in the germline V gene. The chain's CDR3 is CASSDYDREQYF. The CDR3, as DNA: TGTGCCAGCAGTGACTATGACAGGGAACAGTATTTT.

This clonotype showed up many times. The V gene is TRBV7-2, the J gene TRBJ2-2, with D unresolved. The CDR3 runs 12 residues. V was pared by 6 bases and J by 7 bases, with 9 bases between. The germline V gene encodes CDR1 SGHTA and CDR2 FQGNSA. CDR3 bases: TGTGCCAGCAGACGGAGCCTCGGGGAGCTGTTTTTT. It codes for CASRRSLGELFF.

The chain employs TRBV27 and TRBJ2-7; 8 nucleotides align to TRBD2. V shed 2 bases, J shed 4 bases, and the junction held 10 bases outside the gene matches. Per germline, CDR1 MNHEY and CDR2 SMNVEV (reference sequence). The CDR3 length is 16 residues. The CDR3, as DNA: TGTGCCAGCAGTTTAGGTAGGCGGGAGGCAGGTTACGAGCAGTACTTC. This translates into CASSLGRREAGYEQYF.

This chain connects TRBV18 to TRBJ2-4; D may be TRBD2 (6 bases). The J call may not be correct, given that the DNA end is closer to TRBJ2-5. Germline V CDR1 and CDR2: KGHSH, LQKENI. This CDR3 region has 15 residues. CDR3 in amino acids: CASSPYSSGGETQYF. In DNA form, the CDR3 reads TGTGCCAGCTCACCGTACAGTAGCGGTGGGGAGACCCAGTACTTC.

This clonotype was seen only once. The chain is built from TRBV2 and TRBJ2-6, with D perhaps assigned TRBD1 or TRBD2 (6 bases each). This CDR3 has 18 residues. Germline CDR1 is SNHLY and CDR2 is FYNNEI. Deletions cut 8 bases from V and 0 bases from J, with 20 bases between. This chain's CDR3 is CASWGASDGNSGANVLTF. Here the CDR3 DNA reads TGTGCCAGCTGGGGGGCCTCAGACGGAAACTCTGGGGCCAACGTCCTGACTTTC.

V is TRBV5-6 and J is TRBJ2-1; D call uncertain. This CDR3 has 13 residues. Germline V gives CDR1 SGHDT, CDR2 YYEEEE. Deletions cut 1 base from V and 9 bases from J, with 11 bases between. The CDR3 bases are TGTGCCAGCAGCTTGATTGTGGTGGGTGAGCAGTTCTTC. This translates into CASSLIVVGEQFF.

This clonotype was seen only a few times. V is TRBV7-2 and J is TRBJ1-2; 12 bases map to TRBD1. Unmatched junction bases numbered 9, after V lost 5 bases and J lost 8 bases. In germline, CDR1 is SGHTA, CDR2 FQGNSA. The CDR3 spans 15 residues. CDR3 sequence reads: CASSRDRGLKSGYTF. As DNA, the CDR3 is TGTGCCAGCAGCCGGGACAGGGGGCTGAAATCCGGCTACACCTTC.

This chain uses TRBV6-4 with TRBJ2-3; 8 bases fit TRBD2. The CDR3 is 13 residues long. Germline V gives CDR1 MRHNA, CDR2 SNTAGT. Trimming cost V 4 bases and J 6 bases; bases outside gene matches: 3. The CDR3 spells CASSVRGGDTQYF. The CDR3 DNA reads TGTGCCAGCAGTGTCCGGGGGGGGGATACGCAGTATTTT.

V gene TRBV20-1 combines with J gene TRBJ2-5; D is ambiguous. The CDR3 is made up of 12 amino acids. The V gene lost 3 bases and the J gene lost 5 bases, with 10 bases spanning the gap. Per germline, CDR1 DFQATT and CDR2 SNEGSKA (reference sequence). CDR3 region: CSASSRLETQYF. The CDR3 DNA sequence: TGCAGTGCTAGCTCCAGGCTGGAGACCCAGTACTTC.

The rearrangement uses TRBV18 and TRBJ2-3; 8 bases agree with TRBD1. The CDR3 consists of 17 residues. Germline assignment: CDR1 KGHSH and CDR2 LQKENI. Unmatched junction bases numbered 13, after V lost 3 bases and J lost 5 bases. This chain's CDR3 is CASSPDRVPHAVDTQYF. The CDR3 DNA follows: TGTGCCAGCTCACCGGACAGGGTTCCCCACGCCGTAGATACGCAGTATTTT.

Only a few counts were recorded for this clonotype. The rearrangement joins TRBV20-1 to TRBJ2-7; 7 bases are a match to TRBD1. V lost 6 bases to trimming and J lost 3 bases; unmatched junction nucleotides: 8. The CDR3 sequence is 13 residues long. The V gene's germline CDR1 is DFQATT and CDR2 SNEGSKA (reference sequence). CDR3 coding DNA: TGCAGTGCATGGACAGGAGCCGACTACGAGCAGTACTTC. Amino acids: CSAWTGADYEQYF.

The V call is TRBV7-6, the J call TRBJ2-7; D remains ambiguous. Per the germline V gene, CDR1 is SGHVS and CDR2 is FNYEAQ. The CDR3 sequence is 13 residues long. V was shortened by 1 base and J by 3 bases, with 7 bases between the two germline ends. The CDR3 DNA follows: TGTGCCAGCAGCTTAGAGCAATTCTACGAGCAGTACTTC. This encodes CASSLEQFYEQYF.

The chain employs TRBV4-3 and TRBJ2-4; D is possibly TRBD1 or TRBD2 (6 bases each). This CDR3 is 19 amino acids long. Germline V gene data show CDR1 as LGHNA and CDR2 as YSLEER. V dropped 0 bases and J dropped 0 bases, with 18 bases sitting between them. For the CDR3, the DNA is TGCGCCAGCAGCCAAGATATCTCGGGGGCGGCCGTAGCCAAAAACATTCAGTACTTC. Translating it yields CASSQDISGAAVAKNIQYF.

V is TRBV20-1 and J is TRBJ2-3, with D perhaps assigned TRBD1 or TRBD2 (5 bases each). Germline CDR1 and CDR2: DFQATT and SNEGSKA (reference sequence). V lost 1 base to trimming and J lost 6 bases, with 17 bases between them. The CDR3 runs to 15 residues. CDR3 nucleotides: TGCAGTGCTAGAGGGGACGTCCGTGCTTTGGATACGCAGTATTTT. Its protein is CSARGDVRALDTQYF.

This chain links TRBV20-1 with TRBJ2-3; 7 bases fit TRBD2. The CDR3 consists of 15 residues. Germline V gene data show CDR1 as DFQATT and CDR2 as SNEGSKA (reference sequence). The ends lost 5 bases at V and 1 base at J; junction bases unmatched: 9. CDR3 bases: TGCAGTGCTTCCGGACTAGAGTATGGCACAGATACGCAGTATTTT. It codes for CSASGLEYGTDTQYF.

The J gene is TRBJ1-2, the V gene TRBV4-1, with TRBD1 matching 7 bases. The CDR3 is 15 amino acids. Germline-derived CDR1 and CDR2 are MGHRA and YSYEKL. J lost 4 bases, V lost 4 bases, and 9 bases had no gene match. Here the CDR3 reads CASSPGQASGYGYTF. The CDR3 DNA reads TGCGCCAGCAGCCCCGGACAGGCCTCTGGCTATGGCTACACCTTC.

The chain has TRBV28 and TRBJ2-6, with D hard to call. CDR1 is MDHEN, CDR2 SYDVKM, per germline. There are 17 residues in the CDR3. Trimming pared 5 bases from V and 0 bases from J, leaving 14 bases between. In nucleotides, the CDR3 is TGTGCCAGCAGTACGCCTAGGGCCCTCTCTGGGGCCAACGTCCTGACTTTC. Its protein is CASSTPRALSGANVLTF.

The chain couples TRBV20-1 to TRBJ2-7, with D possibly called TRBD1 or TRBD2 (5 bases each). From germline, CDR1 is DFQATT and CDR2 SNEGSKA (reference sequence). The V end lost 4 bases, the J end lost 1 base, and 17 bases lay between the germline ends. The CDR3 runs 15 residues. CDR3 coding DNA: TGCAGTGCTAAGGAGTTGGGGACGGGATCCTACGAGCAGTACTTC. It specifies CSAKELGTGSYEQYF.